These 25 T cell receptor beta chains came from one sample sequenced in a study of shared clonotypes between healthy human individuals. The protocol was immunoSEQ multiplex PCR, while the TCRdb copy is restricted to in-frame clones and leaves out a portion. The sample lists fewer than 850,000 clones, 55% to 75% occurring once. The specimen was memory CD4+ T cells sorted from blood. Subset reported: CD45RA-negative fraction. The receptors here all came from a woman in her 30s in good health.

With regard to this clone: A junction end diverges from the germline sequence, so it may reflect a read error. The CDR3 DNA sequence: TGCGCCAGCACCTTGGACGGATCTAGCACAGATACGCAGTATTTT. Amino acid sequence: CASTLDGSSTDTQYF. The J gene is TRBJ2-3, the V gene TRBV5-1; D not resolved. Germline values: CDR1 SGHRS, CDR2 YFSETQ. The CDR3 covers 15 residues.

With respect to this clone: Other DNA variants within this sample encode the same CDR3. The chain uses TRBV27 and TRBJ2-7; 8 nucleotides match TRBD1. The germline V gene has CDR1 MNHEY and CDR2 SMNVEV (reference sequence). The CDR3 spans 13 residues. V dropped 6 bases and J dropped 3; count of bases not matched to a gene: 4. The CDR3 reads CASRAGTGYEQYF. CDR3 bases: TGTGCCAGCAGGGCCGGGACAGGCTACGAGCAGTACTTC.

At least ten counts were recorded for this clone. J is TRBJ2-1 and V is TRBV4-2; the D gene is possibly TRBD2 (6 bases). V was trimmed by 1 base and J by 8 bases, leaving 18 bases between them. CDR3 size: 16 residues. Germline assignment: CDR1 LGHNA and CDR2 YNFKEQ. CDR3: CASSQGGIREGHEQFF. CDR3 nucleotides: TGTGCCAGCAGCCAAGGCGGGATACGGGAAGGGCATGAGCAGTTCTTC.

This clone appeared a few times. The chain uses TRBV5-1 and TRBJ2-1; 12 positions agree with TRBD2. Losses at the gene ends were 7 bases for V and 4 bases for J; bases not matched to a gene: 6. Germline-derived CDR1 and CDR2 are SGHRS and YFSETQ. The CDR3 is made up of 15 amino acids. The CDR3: CASSGTSGPYNEQFF. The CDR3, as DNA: TGCGCCAGCTCCGGGACTAGCGGGCCGTACAATGAGCAGTTCTTC.

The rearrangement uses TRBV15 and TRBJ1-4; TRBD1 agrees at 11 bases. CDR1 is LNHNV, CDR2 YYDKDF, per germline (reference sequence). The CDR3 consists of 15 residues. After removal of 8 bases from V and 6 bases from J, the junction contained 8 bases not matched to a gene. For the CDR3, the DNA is TGTGCCACCGGCGGGGACAGGGGGTTAGATGAAAAACTGTTTTTT. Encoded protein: CATGGDRGLDEKLFF.

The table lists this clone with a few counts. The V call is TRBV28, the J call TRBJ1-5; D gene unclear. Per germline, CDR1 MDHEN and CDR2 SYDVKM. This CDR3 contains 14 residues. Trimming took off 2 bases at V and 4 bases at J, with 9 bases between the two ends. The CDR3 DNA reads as TGTGCCAGCAGTTTACCGTATAATAATCAGCCCCAGCATTTT. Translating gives CASSLPYNNQPQHF.

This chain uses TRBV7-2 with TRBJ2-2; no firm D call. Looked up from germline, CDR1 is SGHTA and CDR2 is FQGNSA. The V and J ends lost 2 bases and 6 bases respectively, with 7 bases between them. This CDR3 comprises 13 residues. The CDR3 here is CASSLYDSGELFF. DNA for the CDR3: TGTGCCAGCAGCTTATACGATTCCGGGGAGCTGTTTTTT.

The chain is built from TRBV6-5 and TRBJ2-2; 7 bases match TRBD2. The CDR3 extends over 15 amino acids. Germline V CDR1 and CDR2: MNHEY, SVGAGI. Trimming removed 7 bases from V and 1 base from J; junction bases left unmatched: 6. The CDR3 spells CASKGLAENTGELFF. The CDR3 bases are TGTGCCAGCAAAGGTCTAGCGGAGAACACCGGGGAGCTGTTTTTT.

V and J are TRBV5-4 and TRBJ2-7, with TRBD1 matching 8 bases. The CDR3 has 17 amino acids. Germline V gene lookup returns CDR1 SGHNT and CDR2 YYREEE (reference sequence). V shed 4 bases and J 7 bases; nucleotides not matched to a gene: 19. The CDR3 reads CASSASPGTGPHGEQYF. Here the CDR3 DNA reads TGTGCCAGCAGCGCCTCCCCCGGGACAGGACCTCATGGAGAGCAGTACTTC. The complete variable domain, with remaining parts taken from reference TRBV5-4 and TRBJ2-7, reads ETGVTQSPTHLIKTRGQQVTLRCSSQSGHNTVSWYQQALGQGPQFIFQYYREEENGRGNFPPRFSGLQFPNYSSELNVNALELDDSALYLCASSASPGTGPHGEQYFGPGTRLTVT.

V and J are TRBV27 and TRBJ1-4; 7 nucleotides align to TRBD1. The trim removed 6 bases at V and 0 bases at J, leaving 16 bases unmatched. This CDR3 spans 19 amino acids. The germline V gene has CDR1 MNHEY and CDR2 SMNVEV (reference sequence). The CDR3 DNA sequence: TGTGCCAGCAGCCCAGACCCAGGGGGGTGGGCGGCAACTAATGAAAAACTGTTTTTT. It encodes CASSPDPGGWAATNEKLFF.

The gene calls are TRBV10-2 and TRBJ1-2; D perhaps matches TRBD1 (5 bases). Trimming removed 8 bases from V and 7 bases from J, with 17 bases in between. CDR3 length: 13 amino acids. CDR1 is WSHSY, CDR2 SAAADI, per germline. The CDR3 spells CASETGQGSGYTF. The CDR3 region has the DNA TGCGCCAGCGAAACGGGGCAGGGCTCTGGCTACACCTTC.

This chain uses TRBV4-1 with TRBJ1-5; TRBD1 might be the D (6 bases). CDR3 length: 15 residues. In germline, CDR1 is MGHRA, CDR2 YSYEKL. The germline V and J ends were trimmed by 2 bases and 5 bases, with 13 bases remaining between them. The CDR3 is CASSQPTGLDQPQHF. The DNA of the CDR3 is TGCGCCAGCAGCCAACCTACAGGGTTGGATCAGCCCCAGCATTTT.

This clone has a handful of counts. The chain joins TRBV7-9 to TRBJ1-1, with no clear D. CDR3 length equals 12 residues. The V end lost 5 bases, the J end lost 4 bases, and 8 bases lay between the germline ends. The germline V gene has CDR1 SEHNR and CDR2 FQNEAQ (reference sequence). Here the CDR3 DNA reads TGTGCCAGCAGCCCGAGGAGCACTGAAGCTTTCTTT. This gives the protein CASSPRSTEAFF.

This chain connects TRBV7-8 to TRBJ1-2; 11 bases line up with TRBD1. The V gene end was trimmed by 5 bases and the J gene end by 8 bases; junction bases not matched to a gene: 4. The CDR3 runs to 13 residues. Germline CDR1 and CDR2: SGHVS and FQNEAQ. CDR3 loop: CASSPGQGAGYTF. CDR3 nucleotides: TGTGCCAGCAGCCCCGGACAGGGGGCCGGCTACACCTTC.

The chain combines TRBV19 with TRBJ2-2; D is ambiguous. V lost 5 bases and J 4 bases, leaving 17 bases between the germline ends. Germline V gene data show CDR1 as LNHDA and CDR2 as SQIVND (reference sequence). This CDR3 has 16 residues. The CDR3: CASSRALGLSTGELFF. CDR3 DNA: TGTGCCAGTAGTCGAGCCTTAGGGCTGAGCACCGGGGAGCTGTTTTTT.

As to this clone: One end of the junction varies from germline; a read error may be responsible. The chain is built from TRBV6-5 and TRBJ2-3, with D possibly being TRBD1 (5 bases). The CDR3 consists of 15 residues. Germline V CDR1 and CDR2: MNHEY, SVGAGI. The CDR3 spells CASSYSGRGTYTQYF. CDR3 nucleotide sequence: TGTGCCAGCAGTTACTCCGGAAGGGGCACATATACGCAGTATTTT.

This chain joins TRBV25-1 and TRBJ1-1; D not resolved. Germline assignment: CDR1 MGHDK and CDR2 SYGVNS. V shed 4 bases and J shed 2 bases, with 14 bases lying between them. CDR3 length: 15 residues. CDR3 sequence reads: CASSAYRSDNTEAFF. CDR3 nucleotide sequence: TGTGCCAGCAGTGCCTATAGGAGTGATAACACTGAAGCTTTCTTT.

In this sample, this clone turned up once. The CDR3 sequence: CASSQDRGADPRYEQYF. The CDR3 DNA sequence: TGTGCCAGCAGCCAAGATCGAGGCGCGGACCCGCGATACGAGCAGTACTTC. The chain links TRBV4-2 to TRBJ2-7; D gene unclear. Germline V lookup: CDR1 LGHNA, CDR2 YNFKEQ. This CDR3 region has 17 residues. The V end was cut by 0 bases, the J end by 4 bases, with 19 bases between.

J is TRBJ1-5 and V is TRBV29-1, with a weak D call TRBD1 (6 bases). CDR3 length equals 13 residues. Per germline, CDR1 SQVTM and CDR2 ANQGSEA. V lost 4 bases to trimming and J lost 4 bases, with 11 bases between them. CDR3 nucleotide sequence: TGCAGCGTTGGGGGGACATGGAATCAGCCCCAGCATTTT. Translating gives CSVGGTWNQPQHF.

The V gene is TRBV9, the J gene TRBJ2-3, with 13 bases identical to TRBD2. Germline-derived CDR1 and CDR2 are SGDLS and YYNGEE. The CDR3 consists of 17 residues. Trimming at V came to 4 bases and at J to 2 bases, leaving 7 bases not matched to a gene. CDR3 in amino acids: CASSPHGTSGATDTQYF. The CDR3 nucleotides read TGTGCCAGCAGCCCGCACGGGACTAGCGGGGCCACAGATACGCAGTATTTT.

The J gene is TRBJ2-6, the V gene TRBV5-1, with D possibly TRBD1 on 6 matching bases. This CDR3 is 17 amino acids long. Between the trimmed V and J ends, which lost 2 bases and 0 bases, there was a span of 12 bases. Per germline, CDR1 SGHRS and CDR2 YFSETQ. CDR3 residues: CASSFTGHFSGANVLTF. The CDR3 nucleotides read TGCGCCAGCAGCTTCACGGGACACTTCTCTGGGGCCAACGTCCTGACTTTC.

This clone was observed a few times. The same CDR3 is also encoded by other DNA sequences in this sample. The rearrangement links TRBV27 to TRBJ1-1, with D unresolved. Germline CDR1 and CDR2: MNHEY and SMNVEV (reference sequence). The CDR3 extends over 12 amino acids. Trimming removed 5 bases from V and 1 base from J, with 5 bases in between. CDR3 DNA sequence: TGTGCCAGCAGTAAACGGAACACTGAAGCTTTCTTT. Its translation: CASSKRNTEAFF.

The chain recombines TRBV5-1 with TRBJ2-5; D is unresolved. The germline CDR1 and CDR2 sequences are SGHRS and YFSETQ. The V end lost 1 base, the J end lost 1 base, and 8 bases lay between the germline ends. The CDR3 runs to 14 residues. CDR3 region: CASSLMSAQETQYF. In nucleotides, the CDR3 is TGCGCCAGCAGCTTGATGTCAGCCCAAGAGACCCAGTACTTC. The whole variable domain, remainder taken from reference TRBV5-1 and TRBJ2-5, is KAGVTQTPRYLIKTRGQQVTLSCSPISGHRSVSWYQQTPGQGLQFLFEYFSETQRNKGNFPGRFSGRQFSNSRSEMNVSTLELGDSALYLCASSLMSAQETQYFGPGTRLLVL.

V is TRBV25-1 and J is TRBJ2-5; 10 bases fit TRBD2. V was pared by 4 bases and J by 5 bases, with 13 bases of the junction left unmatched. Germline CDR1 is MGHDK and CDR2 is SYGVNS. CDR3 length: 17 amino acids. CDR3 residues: CASSGQHAGTSEETQYF. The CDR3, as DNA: TGTGCCAGCAGTGGCCAACACGCCGGGACTAGCGAGGAGACCCAGTACTTC.

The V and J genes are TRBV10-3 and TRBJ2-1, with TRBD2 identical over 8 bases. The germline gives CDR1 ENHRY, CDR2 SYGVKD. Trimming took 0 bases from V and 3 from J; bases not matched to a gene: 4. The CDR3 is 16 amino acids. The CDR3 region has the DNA TGTGCCATCAGTGAGTCGAGTAGCGGGATCTACAATGAGCAGTTCTTC. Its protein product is CAISESSSGIYNEQFF.